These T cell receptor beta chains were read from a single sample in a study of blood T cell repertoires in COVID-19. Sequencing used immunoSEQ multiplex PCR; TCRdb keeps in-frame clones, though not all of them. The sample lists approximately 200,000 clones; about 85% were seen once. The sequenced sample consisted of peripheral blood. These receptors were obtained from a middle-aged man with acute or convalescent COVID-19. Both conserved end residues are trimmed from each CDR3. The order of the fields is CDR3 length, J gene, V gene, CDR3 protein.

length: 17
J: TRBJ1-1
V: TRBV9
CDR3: ASSASRQADGQVYTEAF

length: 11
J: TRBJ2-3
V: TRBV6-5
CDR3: ASRRDSTDTQY

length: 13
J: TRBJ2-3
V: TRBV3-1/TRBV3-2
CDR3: ASSPRTISTDTQY

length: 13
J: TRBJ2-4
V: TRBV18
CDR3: ASSPSGSPQDIQY

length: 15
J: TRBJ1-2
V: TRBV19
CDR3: ASSAEFIQGRDYGYT

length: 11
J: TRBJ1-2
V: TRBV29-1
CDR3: SVDGAGGYGYT

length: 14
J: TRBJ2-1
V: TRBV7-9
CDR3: ASSSARDRGLNEQF

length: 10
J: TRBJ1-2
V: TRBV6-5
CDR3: ASTTGQYGYT

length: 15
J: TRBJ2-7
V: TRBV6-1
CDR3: ASSEGVYRDSTYEQY

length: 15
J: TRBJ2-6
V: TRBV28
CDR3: ASRHDRGDSGANVLT

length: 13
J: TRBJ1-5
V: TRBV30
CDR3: AWSVHVVIGQPQH

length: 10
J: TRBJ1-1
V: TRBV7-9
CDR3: ASSKAHPEAF

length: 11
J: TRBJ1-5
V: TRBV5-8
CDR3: ASSSRLGQPQH

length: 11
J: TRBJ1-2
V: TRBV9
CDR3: ASSVEGVGGYT

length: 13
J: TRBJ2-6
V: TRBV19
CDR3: ASTRQDSGANVLT

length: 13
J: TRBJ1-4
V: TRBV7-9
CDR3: ASSRTVLGDEKLF

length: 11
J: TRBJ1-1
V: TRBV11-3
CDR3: ASSLAGGTEAF

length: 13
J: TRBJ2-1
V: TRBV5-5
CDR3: ASSSSVFSYNEQF

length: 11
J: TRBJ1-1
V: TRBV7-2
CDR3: ASSYQGSTEAF

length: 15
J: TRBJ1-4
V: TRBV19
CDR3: ASSTRSTGTGGEKLF

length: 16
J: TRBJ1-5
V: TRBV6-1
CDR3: ASSEMWGGAGSNQPQH

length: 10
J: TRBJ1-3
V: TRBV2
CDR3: ATSPSGNTIY

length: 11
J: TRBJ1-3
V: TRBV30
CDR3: AWSGSSGNTIY

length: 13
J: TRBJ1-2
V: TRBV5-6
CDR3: ASIPLSAPGHGYT

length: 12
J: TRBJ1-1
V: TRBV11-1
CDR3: ASSLQGASTEAF

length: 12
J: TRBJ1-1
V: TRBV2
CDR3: ASSPRQGGLGAF

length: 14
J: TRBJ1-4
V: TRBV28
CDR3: ASIARGGLTNEKLF

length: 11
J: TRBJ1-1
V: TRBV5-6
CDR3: ASSLNGATEAF

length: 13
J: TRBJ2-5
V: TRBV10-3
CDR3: AIRLGGTAEETQY

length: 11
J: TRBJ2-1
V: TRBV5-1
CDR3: ASSPGGCDEQF

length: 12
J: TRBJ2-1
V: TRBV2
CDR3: ASRRDRGYNEQF

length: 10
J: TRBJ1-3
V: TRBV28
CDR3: ASSSPGNTIY

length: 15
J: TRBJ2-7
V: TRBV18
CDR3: ASSLSLYGGTPFEQY

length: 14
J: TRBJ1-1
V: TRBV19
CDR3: ASSIGLALMNTEAF

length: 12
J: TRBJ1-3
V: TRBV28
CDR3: ASRTGARGNTIY

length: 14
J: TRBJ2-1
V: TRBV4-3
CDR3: ASSRTTSGGYGEQF

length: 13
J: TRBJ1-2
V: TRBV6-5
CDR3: ASSPPLGGGGGYT

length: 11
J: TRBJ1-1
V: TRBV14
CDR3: ASSLGLSTEAF

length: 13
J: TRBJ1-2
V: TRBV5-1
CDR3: ASSLQGDREYGYT

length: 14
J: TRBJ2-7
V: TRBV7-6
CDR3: ASSPATGTGTYEQY

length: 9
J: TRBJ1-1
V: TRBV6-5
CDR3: ASRTGGEAF

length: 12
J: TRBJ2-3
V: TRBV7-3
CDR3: ASSESGLANTQY

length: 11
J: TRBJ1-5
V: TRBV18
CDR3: ASSQGDIQPQH

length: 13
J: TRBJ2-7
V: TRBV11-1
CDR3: ASSFTGTSIYEQY

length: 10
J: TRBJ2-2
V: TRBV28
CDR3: ASSAPRGGLF

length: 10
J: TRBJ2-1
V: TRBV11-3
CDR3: ASSKGYNEQF

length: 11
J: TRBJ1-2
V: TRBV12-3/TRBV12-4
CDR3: ASSQTGTYGYT

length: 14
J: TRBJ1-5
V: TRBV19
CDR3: ASISNRDRGNQPQH

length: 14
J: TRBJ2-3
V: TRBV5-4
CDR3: ASSPGTGLRTDTQY